Listed here is a single T cell receptor (beta chain). These data belong to a study of blood T cell repertoires in COVID-19. Looking at the study overall: T cells, B-cell-depleted T cells, or PBMCs provided the cDNA or gDNA that served as material.

The method was immunoSEQ multiplex PCR; TCRdb's version includes in-frame clones alone and lacks a portion of them. The data show about 280,000 clones, almost 90% seen once. The TCR originated in a woman aged 30 to 39 with COVID-19, enrolled during active disease. Sequencing used peripheral blood.

CDR3 protein: CASSRPGFTDTQYF. In DNA form, the CDR3 reads TGTGCCAGCTCACGTCCGGGGTTCACAGATACGCAGTATTTT. This rearrangement joins TRBV18 to TRBJ2-3, with D possibly matching TRBD2 (5 bases). The CDR3 length is 14 residues. Per germline, CDR1 KGHSH and CDR2 LQKENI. Trimming removed 4 bases from V and 2 bases from J, with 10 bases in between. Full variable domain (rest looked up from reference TRBV18 and TRBJ2-3): NAGVMQNPRHLVRRRGQEARLRCSPMKGHSHVYWYRQLPEEGLKFMVYLQKENIIDESGMPKERFSAEFPKEGPSILRIQQVVRGDSAAYFCASSRPGFTDTQYFGPGTRLTVL.